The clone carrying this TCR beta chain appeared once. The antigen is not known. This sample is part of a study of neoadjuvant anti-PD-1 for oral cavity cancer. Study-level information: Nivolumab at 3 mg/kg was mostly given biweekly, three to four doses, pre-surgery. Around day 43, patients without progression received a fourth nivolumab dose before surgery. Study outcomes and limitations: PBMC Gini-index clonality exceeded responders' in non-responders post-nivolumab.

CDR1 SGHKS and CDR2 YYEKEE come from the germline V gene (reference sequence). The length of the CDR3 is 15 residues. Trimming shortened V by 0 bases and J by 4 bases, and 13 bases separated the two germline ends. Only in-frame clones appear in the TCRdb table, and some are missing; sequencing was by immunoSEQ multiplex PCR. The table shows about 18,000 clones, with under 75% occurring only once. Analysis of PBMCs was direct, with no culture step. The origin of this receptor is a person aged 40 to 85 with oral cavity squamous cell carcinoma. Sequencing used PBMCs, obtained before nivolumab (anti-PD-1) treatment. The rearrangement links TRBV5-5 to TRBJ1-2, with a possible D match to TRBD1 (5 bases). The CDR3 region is CASSLGGDGIYGYTF. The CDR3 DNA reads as TGTGCCAGCAGCTTGGGTGGGGACGGAATCTATGGCTACACCTTC.